These T cell receptor beta chains were read from a single sample in a study of human T cells and chemical hapten exposure. From the RACE reads, TCRdb called clonotypes with MiXCR, one entry per CDR3 protein. Found here are roughly 100,000 distinct CDR3 sequences, under 14% of them singletons; the top ten hold approximately 3.3%. The material was whole blood, obtained in connection with sensitization to the hapten diphenylcyclopropenone (DPC). Receptor source: a woman aged 60 to 75 with alopecia areata. Some clones in this sample may be carry-over from other donors' samples. CDR3s include the opening cysteine and the closing phenylalanine or tryptophan. Each record gives: clone size, J gene, V gene, D gene, CDR3 DNA, CDR3 protein. The D gene is left open where the match is weak. Expanded clones are given a class, and other clones once, few, many or no size at all.

many,TRBJ2-1,TRBV7-7,NA,TGTGCTAGCAGCTTTGGGGGAATTGGGAATGAGCAGTTCTTC,CASSFGGIGNEQFF
many,TRBJ2-2,TRBV27,NA,TGTGCCAGCAGTCCCCGGACAGCCAACACCGGGGAGCTGTTTTTT,CASSPRTANTGELFF
NA,TRBJ2-7,TRBV29-1,TRBD1,TGCAGCGTTGACCTTAGGACAGGGTCCTACGAGCAGTACTTC,CSVDLRTGSYEQYF
many,TRBJ2-5,TRBV12-3/TRBV12-4,TRBD1,TGTGCCAGCAGTTTTGGGACAGGGGCCGGGACCCAGTACTTC,CASSFGTGAGTQYF
many,TRBJ1-1,TRBV20-1,NA,TGCAGTGCTAGAGATCTGTACGGCTCTGAAGCTTTCTTT,CSARDLYGSEAFF
NA,TRBJ2-6,TRBV25-1,NA,TGTGCCAGCAGTGAAAGTCGAGGGGCGGGCGGGGCCAACGTCCTGACTTTC,CASSESRGAGGANVLTF
NA,TRBJ2-7,TRBV30,NA,TGTGCCTGGAGTCTAGCCGGGGTACAGTACTTC,CAWSLAGVQYF
NA,TRBJ1-1,TRBV5-1,NA,TGCGCCAGCAGCGGCGGGACGCTCGGAACAATGAACACTGAAGCTTTCTTT,CASSGGTLGTMNTEAFF
many,TRBJ1-1,TRBV6-1,NA,TGTGCCAGCAGTACCAGGCTTATCAACACTGAAGCTTTCTTT,CASSTRLINTEAFF
many,TRBJ2-2,TRBV5-1,NA,TGCGCCAGCAGCTTCGGACAACGAGTGGTCACCGGGGAGCTGTTTTTT,CASSFGQRVVTGELFF
few,TRBJ2-2,TRBV2,TRBD1,TGTGCCAGCAGTGAGTTTGGGACAGCGAACACCGGGGAGCTGTTTTTT,CASSEFGTANTGELFF
NA,TRBJ2-1,TRBV7-9,TRBD2,TGTGCCAGCAGCTTTAGACTAGCGGGGGCTGAGCAGTTCTTC,CASSFRLAGAEQFF
many,TRBJ2-6,TRBV5-4,NA,TGTGCCAGCAGCTTGTTGGCGGGGACACCCCGCTCTGGGGCCAACGTCCTGACTTTC,CASSLLAGTPRSGANVLTF
NA,TRBJ2-3,TRBV6-5,NA,TGTGCCAGCAGTTACGATAGGGCCTGGCAGACGGCTAGCACAGATACGCAGTATTTT,CASSYDRAWQTASTDTQYF
many,TRBJ2-1,TRBV11-2,NA,TGTGCCAGCAGCTCCCGAGAATTAACCAATGAGCAGTTCTTC,CASSSRELTNEQFF
many,TRBJ2-1,TRBV5-4,TRBD2,TGTGCCAGCAGCTTGGTATCAGGACTAGCGGTCAATGAGCAGTTCTTC,CASSLVSGLAVNEQFF
NA,TRBJ1-5,TRBV12-3/TRBV12-4,TRBD1,TGTGCCAGCACCCCAGGGGGGTATCAGCCCCAGCATTTT,CASTPGGYQPQHF
few,TRBJ2-5,TRBV3-1,NA,TGTGCCAGCAGCCAAGAGAGGACCCAGTACTTC,CASSQERTQYF
many,TRBJ1-1,TRBV4-1,TRBD1,TGCGCCAGCAGCCCGCCGGGACAGGGGAACACTGAAGCTTTCTTT,CASSPPGQGNTEAFF
many,TRBJ2-7,TRBV12-3/TRBV12-4,NA,TGTGCCAGCAGTTCTACAGGGATACGCTACGAGCAGTACTTC,CASSSTGIRYEQYF
many,TRBJ2-3,TRBV6-6,NA,TGTGCCAGCAGTTACCCCTTAGCGGATCTCGGCACAGATACGCAGTATTTT,CASSYPLADLGTDTQYF
few,TRBJ2-2,TRBV2,NA,TGTGCCAGCAGTGAAAGGTGGCAGAACACCGGGGAGCTGTTTTTT,CASSERWQNTGELFF
NA,TRBJ2-5,TRBV6-5,TRBD2,TGTGCCAGCAGGATAGGTGGTAGCGGGGGCCAAGAGACCCAGTACTTC,CASRIGGSGGQETQYF
few,TRBJ2-2,TRBV6-6,NA,TGTGCCAGCAGTTACTCGAGGGGACCCCCACCGGGCACCGGGGAGCTGTTTTTT,CASSYSRGPPPGTGELFF
many,TRBJ1-5,TRBV25-1,NA,TGTGCCAGCAGTGATGGACGGAACAATCAGCCCCAGCATTTT,CASSDGRNNQPQHF
many,TRBJ1-3,TRBV3-1,NA,TGTGCCAGCAGCCAAGGTGGGACTCGAGCTGGAAACACCATATATTTT,CASSQGGTRAGNTIYF
NA,TRBJ2-3,TRBV7-2,TRBD2,TGTGCCAGCAGCGTTAGCGGGGGGGCCCCAGATACGCAGTATTTT,CASSVSGGAPDTQYF
many,TRBJ1-1,TRBV20-1,NA,TGCAGTGCTAGAGAGGGGGCTTTAAACACTGAAGCTTTCTTT,CSAREGALNTEAFF
many,TRBJ1-2,TRBV9,NA,TGTGCCAGCAGCCCTGGGGATTATGGCTACACCTTC,CASSPGDYGYTF
NA,TRBJ1-1,TRBV27,NA,TGTGCCAGCAGTTTTCGGGACTCACCGAACACTGAAGCTTTCTTT,CASSFRDSPNTEAFF
few,TRBJ2-1,TRBV7-6,TRBD1,TGTGCCAGCAGCTCTGGACAGGGGGCGTGGAGTGAGCAGTTCTTC,CASSSGQGAWSEQFF
NA,TRBJ1-2,TRBV5-1,TRBD1,TGCGCCAGCAGCCACTGGGACAGGTCAACTTCGGGCTACACCTTC,CASSHWDRSTSGYTF
many,TRBJ2-5,TRBV5-1,NA,TGCGCCAGCAGCTTGGGGCTCTGGGGCGAAGAGACCCAGTACTTC,CASSLGLWGEETQYF
few,TRBJ1-1,TRBV5-5,NA,TGTGCCAGCAGCTTCGGACAGCCGAACACTGAAGCTTTCTTT,CASSFGQPNTEAFF
many,TRBJ2-1,TRBV27,NA,TGTGCCAGCAGTTTTCGGGGGAATGAGCAGTTCTTC,CASSFRGNEQFF
NA,TRBJ1-4,TRBV18,NA,TGTGCCAGCTCAGGTCCTCCGAGGGAGGAAAAACTGTTTTTT,CASSGPPREEKLFF
few,TRBJ1-2,TRBV20-1,NA,TGCAGTGCTATAGACAAGAACTATGGCTACACCTTC,CSAIDKNYGYTF
many,TRBJ1-5,TRBV27,NA,TGTGCCAGCAGTTACAGGTGGGGTCAGCCCCAGCATTTT,CASSYRWGQPQHF
NA,TRBJ1-2,TRBV7-8,NA,TGTGCCAGCAGCCCCGAGGAGTATGGCTACACCTTC,CASSPEEYGYTF
NA,TRBJ1-2,TRBV6-5,NA,TGTGCCAGCTCCTACGGCAGGGGCGCAACGTACGGCTACACCTTC,CASSYGRGATYGYTF
many,TRBJ1-3,TRBV3-1,NA,TGTGCCAGCAGCCAAGATGTCCACAGCTCTGGAAACACCATATATTTT,CASSQDVHSSGNTIYF
many,TRBJ1-5,TRBV19,NA,TGTGCCAGTATATCAGGCACAAACAGCAATCAGCCCCAGCATTTT,CASISGTNSNQPQHF
few,TRBJ1-1,TRBV11-2,NA,TGTGCCAGCAGCCTAGAACCCAGGGTTCCTGAAGCTTTCTTT,CASSLEPRVPEAFF
NA,TRBJ1-1,TRBV20-1,NA,TGCAGTGCTGGACGGACAGACGGAGCTTTCTTT,CSAGRTDGAFF
few,TRBJ2-1,TRBV3-1,TRBD2,TGTGCCAGCAGAGCGGGGGGCTACAATGAGCAGTTCTTC,CASRAGGYNEQFF
many,TRBJ1-1,TRBV10-3,NA,TGTGCCATCAGTGAGGGATCGGGGGGATTCACTGAAGCTTTCTTT,CAISEGSGGFTEAFF
many,TRBJ2-2,TRBV9,NA,TGTGCCAGCAGCGTAGCGGGAGCTAACACCGGGGAGCTGTTTTTT,CASSVAGANTGELFF